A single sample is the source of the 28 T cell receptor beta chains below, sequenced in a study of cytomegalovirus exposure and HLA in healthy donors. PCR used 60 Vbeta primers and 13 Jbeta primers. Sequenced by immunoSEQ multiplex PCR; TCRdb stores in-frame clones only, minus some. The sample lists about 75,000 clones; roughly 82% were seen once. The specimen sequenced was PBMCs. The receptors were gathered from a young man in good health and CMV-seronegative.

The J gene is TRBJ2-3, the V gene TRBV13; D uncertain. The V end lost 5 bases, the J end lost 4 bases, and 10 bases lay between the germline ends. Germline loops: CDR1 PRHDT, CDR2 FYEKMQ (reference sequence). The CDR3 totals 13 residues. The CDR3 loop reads CASSRVTADTQYF. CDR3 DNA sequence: TGTGCCAGCAGCCGAGTTACCGCAGATACGCAGTATTTT.

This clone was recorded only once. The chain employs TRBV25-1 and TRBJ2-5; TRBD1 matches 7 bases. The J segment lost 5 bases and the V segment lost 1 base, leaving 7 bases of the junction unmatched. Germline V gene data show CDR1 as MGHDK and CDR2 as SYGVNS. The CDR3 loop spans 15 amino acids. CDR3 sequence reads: CASSEWIGGTETQYF. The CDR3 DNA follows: TGTGCCAGCAGTGAATGGATAGGGGGCACGGAGACCCAGTACTTC.

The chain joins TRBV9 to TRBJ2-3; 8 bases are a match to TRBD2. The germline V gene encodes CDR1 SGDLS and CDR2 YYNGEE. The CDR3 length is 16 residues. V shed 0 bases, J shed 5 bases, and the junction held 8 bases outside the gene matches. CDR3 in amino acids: CASSVARGLGEDTQYF. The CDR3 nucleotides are TGTGCCAGCAGCGTAGCTCGGGGACTAGGAGAAGATACGCAGTATTTT.

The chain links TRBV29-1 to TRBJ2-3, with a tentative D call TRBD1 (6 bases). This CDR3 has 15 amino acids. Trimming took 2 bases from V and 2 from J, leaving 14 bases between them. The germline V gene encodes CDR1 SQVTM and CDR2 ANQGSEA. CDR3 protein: CSVERQASTTDTQYF. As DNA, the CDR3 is TGCAGCGTTGAACGACAGGCATCAACCACAGATACGCAGTATTTT.

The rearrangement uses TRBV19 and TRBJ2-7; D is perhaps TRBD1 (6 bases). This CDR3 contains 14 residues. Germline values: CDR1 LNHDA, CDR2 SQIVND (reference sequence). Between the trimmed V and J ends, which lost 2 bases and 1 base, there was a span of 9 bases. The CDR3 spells CASSITGRSYEQYF. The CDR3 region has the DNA TGTGCCAGTAGTATAACAGGGCGATCCTACGAGCAGTACTTC.

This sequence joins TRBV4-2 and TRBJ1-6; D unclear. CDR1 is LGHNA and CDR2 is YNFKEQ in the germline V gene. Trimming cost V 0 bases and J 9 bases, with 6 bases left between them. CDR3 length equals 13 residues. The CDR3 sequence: CASSQELGSPLHF. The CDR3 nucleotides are TGTGCCAGCAGCCAAGAACTTGGTTCACCCCTCCACTTT.

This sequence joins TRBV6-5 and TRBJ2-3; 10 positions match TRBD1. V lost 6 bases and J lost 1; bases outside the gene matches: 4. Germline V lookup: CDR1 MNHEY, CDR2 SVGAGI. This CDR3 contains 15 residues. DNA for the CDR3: TGTGCCAGCAGCCTTGGGACAGGGGGCACAGATACGCAGTATTTT. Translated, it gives CASSLGTGGTDTQYF.

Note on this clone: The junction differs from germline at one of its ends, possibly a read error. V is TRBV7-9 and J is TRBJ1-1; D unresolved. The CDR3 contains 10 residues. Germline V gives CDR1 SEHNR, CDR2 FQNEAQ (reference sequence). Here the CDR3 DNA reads TGTTCCAGCAGCACACTAGAAGCTTTCTTT. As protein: CSSSTLEAFF.

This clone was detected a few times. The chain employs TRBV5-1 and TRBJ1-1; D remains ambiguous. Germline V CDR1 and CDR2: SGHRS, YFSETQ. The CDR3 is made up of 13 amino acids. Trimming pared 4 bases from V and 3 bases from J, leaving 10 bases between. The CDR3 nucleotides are TGCGCCAGCAGCCCATTCCGGGACACTGAAGCTTTCTTT. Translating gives CASSPFRDTEAFF. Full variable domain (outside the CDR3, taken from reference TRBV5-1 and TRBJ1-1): KAGVTQTPRYLIKTRGQQVTLSCSPISGHRSVSWYQQTPGQGLQFLFEYFSETQRNKGNFPGRFSGRQFSNSRSEMNVSTLELGDSALYLCASSPFRDTEAFFGQGTRLTVV.

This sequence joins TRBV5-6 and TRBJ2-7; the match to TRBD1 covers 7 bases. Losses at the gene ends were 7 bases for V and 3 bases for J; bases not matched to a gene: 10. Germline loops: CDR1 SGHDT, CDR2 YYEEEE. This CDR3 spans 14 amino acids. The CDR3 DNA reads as TGTGCCAGCGGACCCGGGACAGATGGCTACGAGCAGTACTTC. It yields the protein CASGPGTDGYEQYF. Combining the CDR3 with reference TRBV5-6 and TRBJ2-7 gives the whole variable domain DAGVTQSPTHLIKTRGQQVTLRCSPKSGHDTVSWYQQALGQGPQFIFQYYEEEERQRGNFPDRFSGHQFPNYSSELNVNALLLGDSALYLCASGPGTDGYEQYFGPGTRLTVT.

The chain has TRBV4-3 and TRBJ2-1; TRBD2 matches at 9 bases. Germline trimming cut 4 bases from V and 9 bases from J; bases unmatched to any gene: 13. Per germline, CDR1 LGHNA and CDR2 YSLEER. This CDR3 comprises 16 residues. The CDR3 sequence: CASSPSVAGGLIEQFF. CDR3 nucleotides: TGCGCCAGCAGCCCAAGTGTGGCGGGAGGGTTGATTGAGCAGTTCTTC.

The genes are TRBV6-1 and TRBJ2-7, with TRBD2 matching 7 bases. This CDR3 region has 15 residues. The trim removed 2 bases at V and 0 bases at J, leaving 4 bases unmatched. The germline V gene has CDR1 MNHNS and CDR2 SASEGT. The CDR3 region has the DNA TGTGCCAGCAGTGAAAGCGGGGCTAACTCCTACGAGCAGTACTTC. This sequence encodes CASSESGANSYEQYF.

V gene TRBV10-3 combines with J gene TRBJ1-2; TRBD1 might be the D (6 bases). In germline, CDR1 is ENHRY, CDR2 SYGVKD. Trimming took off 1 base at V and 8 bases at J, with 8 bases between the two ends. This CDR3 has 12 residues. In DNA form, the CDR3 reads TGTGCCATCAGTGAGTACAGGGTCGGCTACACCTTC. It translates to CAISEYRVGYTF.

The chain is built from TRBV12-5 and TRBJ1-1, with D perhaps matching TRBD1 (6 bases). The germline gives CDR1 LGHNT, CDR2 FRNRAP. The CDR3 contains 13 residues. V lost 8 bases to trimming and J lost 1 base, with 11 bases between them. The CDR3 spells CASRRQANTEAFF. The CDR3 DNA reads TGTGCTAGTCGTAGACAGGCGAACACTGAAGCTTTCTTT.

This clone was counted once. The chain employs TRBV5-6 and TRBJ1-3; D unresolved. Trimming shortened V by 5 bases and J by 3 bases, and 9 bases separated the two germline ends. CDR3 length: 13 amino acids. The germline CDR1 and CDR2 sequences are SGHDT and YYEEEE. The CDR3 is CASSTTFGNTIYF. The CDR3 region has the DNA TGTGCCAGCAGTACTACGTTTGGAAACACCATATATTTT.

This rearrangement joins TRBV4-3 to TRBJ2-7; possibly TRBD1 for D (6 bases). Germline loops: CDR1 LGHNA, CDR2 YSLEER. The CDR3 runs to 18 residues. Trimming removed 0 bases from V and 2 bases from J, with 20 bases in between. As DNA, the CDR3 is TGCGCCAGCAGCCAAGATCGCACGGCGGAGACAGGAACCTACGAGCAGTACTTC. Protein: CASSQDRTAETGTYEQYF.

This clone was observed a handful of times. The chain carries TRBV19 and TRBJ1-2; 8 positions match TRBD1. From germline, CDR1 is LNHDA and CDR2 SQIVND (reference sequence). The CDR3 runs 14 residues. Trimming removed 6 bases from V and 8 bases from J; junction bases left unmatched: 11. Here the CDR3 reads CASRKIGTGGGYTF. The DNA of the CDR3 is TGTGCCAGTAGGAAGATCGGGACAGGTGGCGGCTACACCTTC.

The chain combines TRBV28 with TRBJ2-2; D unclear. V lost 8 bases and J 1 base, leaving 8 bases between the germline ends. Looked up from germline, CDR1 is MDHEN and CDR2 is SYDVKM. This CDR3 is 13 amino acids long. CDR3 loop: CASYTGNTGELFF. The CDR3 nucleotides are TGTGCCAGCTATACGGGGAACACCGGGGAGCTGTTTTTT.

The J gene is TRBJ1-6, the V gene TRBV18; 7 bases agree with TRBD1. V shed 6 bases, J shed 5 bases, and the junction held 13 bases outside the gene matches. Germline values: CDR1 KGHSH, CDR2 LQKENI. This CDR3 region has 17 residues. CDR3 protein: CASSLRTGQVDNSPLHF. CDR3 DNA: TGTGCCAGCTCCTTAAGGACAGGTCAAGTGGATAATTCACCCCTCCACTTT.

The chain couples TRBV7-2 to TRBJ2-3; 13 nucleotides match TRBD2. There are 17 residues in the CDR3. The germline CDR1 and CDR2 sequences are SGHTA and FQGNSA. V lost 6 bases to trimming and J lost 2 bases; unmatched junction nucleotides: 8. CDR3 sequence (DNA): TGTGCCAGCAGATCCGGGACTAGCGGGACGATCACAGATACGCAGTATTTT. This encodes CASRSGTSGTITDTQYF.

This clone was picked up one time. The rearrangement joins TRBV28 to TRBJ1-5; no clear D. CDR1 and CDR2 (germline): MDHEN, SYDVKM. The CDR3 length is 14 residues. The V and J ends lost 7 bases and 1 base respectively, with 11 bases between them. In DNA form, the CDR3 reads TGTGCCAGCACAAATCTATCAAGCAATCAGCCCCAGCATTTT. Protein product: CASTNLSSNQPQHF.

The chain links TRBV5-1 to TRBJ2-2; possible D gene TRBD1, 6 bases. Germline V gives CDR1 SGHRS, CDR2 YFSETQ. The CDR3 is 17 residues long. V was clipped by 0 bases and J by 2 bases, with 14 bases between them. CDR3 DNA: TGCGCCAGCAGCTTGGCCCCGACAGGTTCTAACACCGGGGAGCTGTTTTTT. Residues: CASSLAPTGSNTGELFF.

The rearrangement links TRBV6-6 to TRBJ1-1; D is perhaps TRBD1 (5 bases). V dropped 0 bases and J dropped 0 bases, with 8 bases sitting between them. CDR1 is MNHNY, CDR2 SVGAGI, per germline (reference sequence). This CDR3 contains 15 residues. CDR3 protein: CASSYSRGLNTEAFF. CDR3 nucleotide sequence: TGTGCCAGCAGTTACTCGCGGGGGTTGAACACTGAAGCTTTCTTT.

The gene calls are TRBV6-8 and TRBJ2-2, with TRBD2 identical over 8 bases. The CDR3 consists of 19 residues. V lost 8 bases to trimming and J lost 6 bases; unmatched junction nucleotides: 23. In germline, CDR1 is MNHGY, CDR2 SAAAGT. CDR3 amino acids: CASYVSRAGVVKVAGELFF. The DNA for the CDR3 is TGTGCCAGCTACGTATCCCGAGCGGGAGTAGTTAAGGTAGCCGGGGAGCTGTTTTTT.

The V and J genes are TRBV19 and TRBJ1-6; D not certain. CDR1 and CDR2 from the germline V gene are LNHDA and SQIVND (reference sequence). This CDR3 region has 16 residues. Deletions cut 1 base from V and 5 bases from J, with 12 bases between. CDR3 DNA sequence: TGTGCCAGTAGTATAGGGGGAGTTAAAGATAATTCACCCCTCCACTTT. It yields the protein CASSIGGVKDNSPLHF.

The CDR3 DNA is TGTGCCAGCAGCTTGCCAGGACAGGGGTTAGAGACCCAGTACTTC. Translating it yields CASSLPGQGLETQYF. The chain combines TRBV5-4 with TRBJ2-5, with 9 bases identical to TRBD1. V dropped 1 base and J dropped 4; count of bases not matched to a gene: 5. The CDR3 has 15 amino acids. Germline V gives CDR1 SGHNT, CDR2 YYREEE (reference sequence).

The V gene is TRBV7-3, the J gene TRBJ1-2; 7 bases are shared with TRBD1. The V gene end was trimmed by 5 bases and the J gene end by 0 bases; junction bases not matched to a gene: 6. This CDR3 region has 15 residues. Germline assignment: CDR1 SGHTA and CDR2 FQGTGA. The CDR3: CASSPRQGTNYGYTF. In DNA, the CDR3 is TGTGCCAGCAGCCCACGACAGGGAACTAACTATGGCTACACCTTC.

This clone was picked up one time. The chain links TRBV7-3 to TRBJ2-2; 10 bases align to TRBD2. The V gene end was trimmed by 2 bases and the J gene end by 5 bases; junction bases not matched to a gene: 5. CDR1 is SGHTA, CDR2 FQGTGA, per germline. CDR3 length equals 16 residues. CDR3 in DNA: TGTGCCAGCAGCTTACTAGCGGGAGTAGGGACCGGGGAGCTGTTTTTT. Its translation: CASSLLAGVGTGELFF.